This T cell receptor (beta chain) was sequenced for a study of cytomegalovirus exposure and HLA in healthy donors. This clone was picked up one time. Antigen unknown. CDR3 length: 12 amino acids. The V and J ends lost 6 bases and 7 bases respectively, with 10 bases between them. CDR1 is KGHSH, CDR2 LQKENI, per germline. TCRdb's copy holds only in-frame clones and misses some; the assay was immunoSEQ multiplex PCR. The table has approximately 160,000 clones, just under 90% seen once. Study findings and constraints: Reports indicated that the classifier achieved high specificity and sensitivity in diagnosing cytomegalovirus status. Some 150 TCR beta chains were listed as cytomegalovirus-associated. Some public TCRs appeared in many individuals, while most sequences were rare.

V usage is TRBV18 and J usage is TRBJ2-1, with D hard to call. The TCR comes from a man aged 18 to 35 in good health and CMV-seropositive. Sequencing was performed on PBMCs. The chain's CDR3 is CASSPVPNEQFF. As DNA, the CDR3 is TGTGCCAGCTCCCCTGTTCCGAATGAGCAGTTCTTC.